This is a list of T cell receptor beta chains from one sample in a study of memory CD4+ T cells and cytomegalovirus serostatus. Assay: immunoSEQ multiplex PCR; the TCRdb copy retains only in-frame clones and omits some. The sample has 50,000 or so clones; 70% to 85% are singletons. The sequencing input was memory CD4+ T cells from blood. Source of these receptors: an adult in good health and CMV-seronegative. CDR3s include the opening cysteine and the closing phenylalanine or tryptophan. D genes are given only for firm matches. The size entry is marked missing in some rows and otherwise reads once, few, many or a size class.

clone_size: NA
v_call: TRBV5-5
j_call: TRBJ1-5
d_call: NA
cdr3_nt: TGTGCCAGCAGTATCCTTGGGGATAGCAATCAGCCCCAGCATTTT
cdr3_aa: CASSILGDSNQPQHF

clone_size: NA
v_call: TRBV4-1
j_call: TRBJ2-1
d_call: NA
cdr3_nt: TGCGCCAGCAGATCCATGTTAGATAGAAGCGGTGGATACAATGAGCAGTTCTTC
cdr3_aa: CASRSMLDRSGGYNEQFF

clone_size: NA
v_call: TRBV11-3
j_call: TRBJ1-3
d_call: NA
cdr3_nt: TGTGCCAGCAGCTTTTCAGCGGGCGGGGAAAACACCATATATTTT
cdr3_aa: CASSFSAGGENTIYF

clone_size: NA
v_call: TRBV2
j_call: TRBJ1-2
d_call: NA
cdr3_nt: TGTGCCAGCAGTGAAGGTCGGAGGCCGGGACGGGGTGGCTACACCTTC
cdr3_aa: CASSEGRRPGRGGYTF

clone_size: NA
v_call: TRBV30
j_call: TRBJ2-7
d_call: NA
cdr3_nt: TGTGCCTGGAGTGGTGGGGAGATCGGGGGAATAAACTCCTACGAGCAGTACTTC
cdr3_aa: CAWSGGEIGGINSYEQYF

clone_size: NA
v_call: TRBV27
j_call: TRBJ2-5
d_call: TRBD2
cdr3_nt: TGTGCCAGCAGTTTAGGGGCGGGGGGGCAGATGGCCCAGTACTTC
cdr3_aa: CASSLGAGGQMAQYF

clone_size: NA
v_call: TRBV5-4
j_call: TRBJ1-1
d_call: NA
cdr3_nt: TGTGCCAGCAGCCGAGGAGGAGAGAACACTGAAGCTTTCTTT
cdr3_aa: CASSRGGENTEAFF

clone_size: NA
v_call: TRBV19
j_call: TRBJ2-6
d_call: TRBD1
cdr3_nt: TGTGCCAGTAGTGGACTTTGGACAGGGGGCGAATCTGGGGCCAACGTCCTGACTTTC
cdr3_aa: CASSGLWTGGESGANVLTF

clone_size: NA
v_call: TRBV7-2
j_call: TRBJ2-2
d_call: NA
cdr3_nt: TGTGCCAGCAGCATCCAGGGGGGCCCCGGGTACACCGGGGAGCTGTTTTTT
cdr3_aa: CASSIQGGPGYTGELFF

clone_size: NA
v_call: TRBV4-2
j_call: TRBJ1-2
d_call: TRBD1
cdr3_nt: TGTGCCAGCAGCCGGGGGGACAGTCAATTCAGCGGCTACACCTTC
cdr3_aa: CASSRGDSQFSGYTF

clone_size: NA
v_call: TRBV2
j_call: TRBJ1-1
d_call: TRBD1
cdr3_nt: TGTGCCAGCAGCTCCAGGGGGCCGGCCACTGAAGCTTTCTTT
cdr3_aa: CASSSRGPATEAFF

clone_size: NA
v_call: TRBV7-2
j_call: TRBJ1-5
d_call: NA
cdr3_nt: TGTGCCAGCAGCTTTAATTCAGGGGCTATTCAGCCCCAGCATTTT
cdr3_aa: CASSFNSGAIQPQHF

clone_size: NA
v_call: TRBV10-1
j_call: TRBJ2-4
d_call: NA
cdr3_nt: TGCGCCAGCAGTGAGTCGAAGCAGGGGAACATTCAGTACTTC
cdr3_aa: CASSESKQGNIQYF

clone_size: NA
v_call: TRBV5-6
j_call: TRBJ2-7
d_call: TRBD2
cdr3_nt: TGTGCCAGCAGCCTGAGCGGGATCTCCTACGAGCAGTACTTC
cdr3_aa: CASSLSGISYEQYF

clone_size: NA
v_call: TRBV18
j_call: TRBJ2-5
d_call: NA
cdr3_nt: TGTGCCAGCTCACCTAAAGAGACCCAGTACTTC
cdr3_aa: CASSPKETQYF

clone_size: NA
v_call: TRBV2
j_call: TRBJ1-1
d_call: NA
cdr3_nt: TGTGCCAGCATGGACACTGAAGCTTTCTTT
cdr3_aa: CASMDTEAFF

clone_size: NA
v_call: TRBV7-3
j_call: TRBJ2-7
d_call: TRBD2
cdr3_nt: TGTGCCAGCAGCTCTCCGGGACTAGCGGGAGGGCTTTCTTACGAGCAGTACTTC
cdr3_aa: CASSSPGLAGGLSYEQYF

clone_size: NA
v_call: TRBV6-6
j_call: TRBJ1-1
d_call: NA
cdr3_nt: TGTGCCAGCAGTTACCCCGGGTCTGGACACACTGAAGCTTTCTTT
cdr3_aa: CASSYPGSGHTEAFF

clone_size: NA
v_call: TRBV7-8
j_call: TRBJ1-1
d_call: TRBD1
cdr3_nt: TGTGCCAGCAGCTTCGGGACAGCTAACACTGAAGCTTTCTTT
cdr3_aa: CASSFGTANTEAFF

clone_size: NA
v_call: TRBV21-1
j_call: TRBJ1-2
d_call: NA
cdr3_nt: TGTGCCAGCAGCAAAAAGGGGCCTGGTGGCTACACCTTC
cdr3_aa: CASSKKGPGGYTF

clone_size: NA
v_call: TRBV5-6
j_call: TRBJ1-4
d_call: NA
cdr3_nt: TGTGCCAGCAGCTTGAGGCACGGGACAGAAAAACTGTTTTTT
cdr3_aa: CASSLRHGTEKLFF

clone_size: NA
v_call: TRBV27
j_call: TRBJ2-7
d_call: NA
cdr3_nt: TGTGCCAGCAGTTTGGGGGGGGCAAGCTCCTACGAGCAGTACTTC
cdr3_aa: CASSLGGASSYEQYF

clone_size: NA
v_call: TRBV19
j_call: TRBJ2-1
d_call: NA
cdr3_nt: TGTGCCAGTAGTGTGGAGGGGGCATCGGGGAATGAGCAGTTCTTC
cdr3_aa: CASSVEGASGNEQFF

clone_size: NA
v_call: TRBV7-9
j_call: TRBJ2-5
d_call: NA
cdr3_nt: TGTGCCAGCAGCTTAGCGAAGGATCAAGAGACCCAGTACTTC
cdr3_aa: CASSLAKDQETQYF

clone_size: once
v_call: TRBV11-2
j_call: TRBJ1-1
d_call: NA
cdr3_nt: TGTGCCAGCAGCTTAGGGATGGGGGTAGAAGCTTTCTTT
cdr3_aa: CASSLGMGVEAFF

clone_size: NA
v_call: TRBV29-1
j_call: TRBJ1-1
d_call: NA
cdr3_nt: TGCAGCGTTGTTGAGGGAAGCTTGAACACTGAAGCTTTCTTT
cdr3_aa: CSVVEGSLNTEAFF

clone_size: NA
v_call: TRBV11-2
j_call: TRBJ2-3
d_call: TRBD2
cdr3_nt: TGTGCCAGCAGCCTCCAAGCGGGGTATACAGATACGCAGTATTTT
cdr3_aa: CASSLQAGYTDTQYF

clone_size: medium-sized
v_call: TRBV7-9
j_call: TRBJ2-1
d_call: NA
cdr3_nt: TGTGCCAGCAGCGTCTGGGTCGGCAATGAGCAGTTCTTC
cdr3_aa: CASSVWVGNEQFF

clone_size: NA
v_call: TRBV19
j_call: TRBJ2-7
d_call: NA
cdr3_nt: TGTGCCAGTAGTACGGTTATCTCCTACGAGCAGTACTTC
cdr3_aa: CASSTVISYEQYF